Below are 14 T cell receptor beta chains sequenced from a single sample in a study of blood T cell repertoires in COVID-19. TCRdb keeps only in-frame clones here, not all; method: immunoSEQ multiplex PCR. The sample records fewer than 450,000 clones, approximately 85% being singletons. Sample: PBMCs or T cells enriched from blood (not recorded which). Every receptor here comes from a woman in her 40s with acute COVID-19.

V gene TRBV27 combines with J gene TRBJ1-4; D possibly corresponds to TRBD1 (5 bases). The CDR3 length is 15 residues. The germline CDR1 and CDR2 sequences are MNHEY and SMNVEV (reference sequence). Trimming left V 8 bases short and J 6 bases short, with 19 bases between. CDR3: CASQTTRKGDEKLFF. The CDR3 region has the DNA TGTGCCAGCCAAACTACACGGAAAGGGGATGAAAAACTGTTTTTT.

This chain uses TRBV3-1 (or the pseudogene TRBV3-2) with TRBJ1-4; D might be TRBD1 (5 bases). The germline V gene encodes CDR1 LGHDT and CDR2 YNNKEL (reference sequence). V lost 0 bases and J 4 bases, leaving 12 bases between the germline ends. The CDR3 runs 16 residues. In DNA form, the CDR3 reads TGTGCCAGCAGCCAAGATCTAGGGGCCCTTAATGAAAAACTGTTTTTT. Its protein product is CASSQDLGALNEKLFF.

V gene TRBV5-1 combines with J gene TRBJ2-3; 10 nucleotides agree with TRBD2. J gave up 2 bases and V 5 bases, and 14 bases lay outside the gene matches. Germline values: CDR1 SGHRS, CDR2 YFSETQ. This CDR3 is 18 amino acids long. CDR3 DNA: TGCGCCAGCAGTAAATCTAGCGGGGGTCCATCTTTCACAGATACGCAGTATTTT. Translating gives CASSKSSGGPSFTDTQYF.

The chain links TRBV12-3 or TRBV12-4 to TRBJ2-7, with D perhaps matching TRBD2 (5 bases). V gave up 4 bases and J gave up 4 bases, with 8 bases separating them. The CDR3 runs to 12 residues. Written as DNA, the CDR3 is TGTGCCAGCAGTTCCCGGGATTACGAGCAGTACTTC. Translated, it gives CASSSRDYEQYF.

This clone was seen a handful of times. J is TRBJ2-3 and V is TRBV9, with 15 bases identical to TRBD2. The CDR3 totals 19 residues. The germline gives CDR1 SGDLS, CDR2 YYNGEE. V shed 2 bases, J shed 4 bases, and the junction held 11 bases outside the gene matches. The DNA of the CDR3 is TGTGCCAGCAGCGTCGGACTAGCGGGGGGGATACCCGGGGCAGATACGCAGTATTTT. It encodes CASSVGLAGGIPGADTQYF.

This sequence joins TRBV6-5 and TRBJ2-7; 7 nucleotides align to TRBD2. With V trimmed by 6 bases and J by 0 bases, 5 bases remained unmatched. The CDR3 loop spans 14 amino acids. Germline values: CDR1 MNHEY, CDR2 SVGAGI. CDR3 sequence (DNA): TGTGCCAGCAGAGGCGGGGGTGGCTCCTACGAGCAGTACTTC. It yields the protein CASRGGGGSYEQYF.

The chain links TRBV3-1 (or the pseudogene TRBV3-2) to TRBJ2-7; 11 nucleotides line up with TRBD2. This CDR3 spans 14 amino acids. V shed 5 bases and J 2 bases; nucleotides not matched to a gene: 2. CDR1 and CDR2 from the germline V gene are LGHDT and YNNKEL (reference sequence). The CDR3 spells CASSYSGGAYEQYF. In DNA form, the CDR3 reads TGTGCCAGCAGCTATAGCGGGGGGGCCTACGAGCAGTACTTC.

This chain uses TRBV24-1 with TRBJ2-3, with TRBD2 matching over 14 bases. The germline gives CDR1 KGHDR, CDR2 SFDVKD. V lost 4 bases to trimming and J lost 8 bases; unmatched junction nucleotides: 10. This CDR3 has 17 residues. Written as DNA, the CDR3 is TGTGCCACCAGTGACCTCCCGACTAGCGGGGGGGCGGGTACGCAGTATTTT. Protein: CATSDLPTSGGAGTQYF.

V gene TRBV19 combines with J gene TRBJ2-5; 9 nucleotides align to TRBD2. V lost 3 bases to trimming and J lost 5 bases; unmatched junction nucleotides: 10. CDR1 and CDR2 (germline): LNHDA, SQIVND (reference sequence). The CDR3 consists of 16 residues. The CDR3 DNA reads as TGTGCCAGTAGTATCGGCGGGGGGGGAGTGTTCGAGACCCAGTACTTC. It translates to CASSIGGGGVFETQYF.

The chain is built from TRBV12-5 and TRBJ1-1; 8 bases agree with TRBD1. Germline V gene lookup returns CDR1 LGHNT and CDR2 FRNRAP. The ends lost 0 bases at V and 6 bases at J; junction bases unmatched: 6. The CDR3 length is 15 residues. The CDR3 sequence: CASGLVLGRGPEAFF. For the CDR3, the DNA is TGTGCTAGTGGTTTGGTACTCGGCAGGGGGCCTGAAGCTTTCTTT.

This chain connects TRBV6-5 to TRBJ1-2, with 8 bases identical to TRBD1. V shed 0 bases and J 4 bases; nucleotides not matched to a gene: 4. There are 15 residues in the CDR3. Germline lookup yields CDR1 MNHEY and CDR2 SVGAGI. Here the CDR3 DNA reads TGTGCCAGCAGTTACTCGACAGGGGAGGTCTATGGCTACACCTTC. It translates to CASSYSTGEVYGYTF.

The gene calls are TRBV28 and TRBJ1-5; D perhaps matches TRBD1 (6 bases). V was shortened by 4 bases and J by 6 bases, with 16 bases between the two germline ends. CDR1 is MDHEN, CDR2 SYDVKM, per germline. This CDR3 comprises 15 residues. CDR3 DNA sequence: TGTGCCAGCAGTTCCGGGACGGTCAGGGGTCAGCCCCAGCATTTT. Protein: CASSSGTVRGQPQHF. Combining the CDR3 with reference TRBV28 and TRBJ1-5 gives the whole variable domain DVKVTQSSRYLVKRTGEKVFLECVQDMDHENMFWYRQDPGLGLRLIYFSYDVKMKEKGDIPEGYSVSREKKERFSLILESASTNQTSMYLCASSSGTVRGQPQHFGDGTRLSIL.

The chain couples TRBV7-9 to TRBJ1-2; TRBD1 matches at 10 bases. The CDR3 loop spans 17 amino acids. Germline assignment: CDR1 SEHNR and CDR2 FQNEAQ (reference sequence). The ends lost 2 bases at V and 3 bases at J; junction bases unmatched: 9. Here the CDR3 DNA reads TGTGCCAGCAGCTTATTGACAGGGGGCGGAGGGGACTATGGCTACACCTTC. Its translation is CASSLLTGGGGDYGYTF.

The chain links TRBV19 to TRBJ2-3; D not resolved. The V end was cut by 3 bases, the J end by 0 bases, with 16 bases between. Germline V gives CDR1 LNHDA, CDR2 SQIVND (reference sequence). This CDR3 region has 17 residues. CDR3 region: CASSIPDLPSSTDTQYF. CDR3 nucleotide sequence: TGTGCCAGTAGTATCCCTGACTTGCCCTCTAGCACAGATACGCAGTATTTT. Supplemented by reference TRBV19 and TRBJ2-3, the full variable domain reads DGGITQSPKYLFRKEGQNVTLSCEQNLNHDAMYWYRQDPGQGLRLIYYSQIVNDFQKGDIAEGYSVSREKKESFPLTVTSAQKNPTAFYLCASSIPDLPSSTDTQYFGPGTRLTVL.